This T cell receptor (beta chain) appears in the sequencing data of a study of T cell changes during pregnancy in multiple sclerosis. The CDR3 has 15 amino acids. The V gene end was trimmed by 0 bases and the J gene end by 7 bases; junction bases not matched to a gene: 6. The germline gives CDR1 SGHRS, CDR2 YFSETQ. The method was immunoSEQ multiplex PCR; TCRdb's version includes in-frame clones alone and lacks a portion of them. The repertoire holds 68,000 or so clones, with about 90% as singletons. J is TRBJ1-2 and V is TRBV5-1; 10 nucleotides match TRBD1. The receptor was isolated from a female donor in good health, enrolled as a control in a pregnancy study. The sequenced sample was peripheral blood, obtained in the second trimester of pregnancy. The CDR3 DNA reads TGCGCCAGCAGCTTGGATGGACAGGGGGTACTTGGCTACACCTTC. Translating gives CASSLDGQGVLGYTF.